The source of this T cell receptor (beta chain) is a study of OX40 agonist ivuxolimab in advanced cancers. Autoimmune disease history or systemic immunosuppression excluded patients. Profiled with immunoSEQ multiplex PCR; TCRdb holds only in-frame clones, not every one. The profile shows 37,000 or so clones, approximately 90% of them singletons. This CDR3 comprises 17 residues. V lost 0 bases, J lost 0 bases, and 9 bases lay in between. The germline V gene encodes CDR1 LGHNA and CDR2 YSLEER. The sequencing used CD4+ or CD8+ T cells sorted from blood, collected in a trial of the OX40 agonist ivuxolimab. The J gene is TRBJ2-6, the V gene TRBV4-3, with D possibly being TRBD1 (6 bases). The clonotype originates from an adult with an advanced solid tumor such as melanoma, head and neck, liver or kidney cancer. The CDR3 nucleotides read TGCGCCAGCAGCCAAGATTGGACAGCCTCTGGGGCCAACGTCCTGACTTTC. Translation gives CASSQDWTASGANVLTF.